This T cell receptor (beta chain) originates from a study of cytomegalovirus exposure and HLA in healthy donors. The CDR3 has 15 amino acids. Germline lookup yields CDR1 LNHDA and CDR2 SQIVND (reference sequence). The J segment lost 2 bases and the V segment lost 4 bases, leaving 4 bases of the junction unmatched. The PCR used 60 Vbeta and 13 Jbeta primers. TCRdb keeps only in-frame clones here, not all; method: immunoSEQ multiplex PCR. The table has 200,000 to 250,000 clones, approximately 80% seen once. This clonotype was sampled from a woman aged 40 to 55 in good health and CMV-seronegative. This chain joins TRBV19 and TRBJ1-5, with 8 nucleotides matching TRBD1. Sequencing was done on a sample of PBMCs. The CDR3 bases are TGTGCCAGTAGTACCGGACAGGGCGGCAATCAGCCCCAGCATTTT. Protein: CASSTGQGGNQPQHF.